This T cell receptor beta chain was recovered during a study of spatial heterogeneity in lung cancer. Study-wide findings and caveats: Circulating ubiquitous expanded tumor TCRs were observed more frequently at resection than at follow-up.

Between the trimmed V and J ends, which lost 4 bases and 2 bases, there was a span of 15 bases. This CDR3 region has 16 residues. The germline V gene encodes CDR1 LNHDA and CDR2 SQIVND (reference sequence). The sample holds a few counts of this clonotype. Its antigen remains unknown. TCR cDNA molecules each had a unique molecular identifier. TCRdb processed the 5' RACE reads anew with MiXCR; each CDR3 protein has one entry. This table holds tens of thousands of distinct CDR3 sequences, roughly an eighth found once. Indicated time point: sample taken at primary tumor resection. No cells were sorted before sequencing. The whole RNA sequenced was extracted from tumor, nontumor lung or frozen PBMC.

Sequencing was performed on PBMCs, taken at surgery. The V call is TRBV19, the J call TRBJ1-5; D is possibly TRBD1 (6 bases). This clonotype was sampled from a male donor with early-stage non-small cell lung cancer. The CDR3 loop reads CASSTLQGSGNQPQHF. CDR3 DNA: TGTGCCAGTAGTACCCTACAGGGAAGTGGCAATCAGCCCCAGCATTTT.